This is a list of T cell receptor beta chains from one sample in a study of blood T cell repertoires in COVID-19. Profiling relied on immunoSEQ multiplex PCR, and the TCRdb table lists in-frame clones only, not all of them. Of about 230,000 clones in the sample, around 80% were seen once. The specimen sequenced was peripheral blood. The receptors here all came from a woman in her 30s with COVID-19, enrolled during active disease. Each CDR3 is given with its conserved first and last residue. D genes are given only for firm matches. A row's size may be missing; if present it is once, few, many or a size class.

d_call cdr3_length j_call v_call clone_size cdr3_aa cdr3_nt
- 13 TRBJ1-4 TRBV7-6 - CASSSSPLEKLFF TGTGCCAGCAGCTCCTCCCCACTTGAAAAACTGTTTTTT
- 15 TRBJ2-1 TRBV9 - CASSVGQSAWNEQFF TGTGCCAGCAGCGTCGGACAGTCTGCATGGAATGAGCAGTTCTTC
TRBD2 15 TRBJ2-5 TRBV6-4 once CASSLLAGAMETQYF TGTGCCAGCAGTTTGTTAGCGGGAGCAATGGAGACCCAGTACTTC
- 14 TRBJ2-7 TRBV9 - CASSAQGRAYEQYF TGTGCCAGCAGCGCTCAGGGAAGAGCCTACGAGCAGTACTTC
TRBD2 13 TRBJ2-7 TRBV29-1 - CSVVTSGPYEQYF TGCAGCGTTGTAACTAGCGGACCCTACGAGCAGTACTTC
TRBD1 15 TRBJ2-7 TRBV7-2 - CASSLGSGQSYEQYF TGTGCCAGCAGCTTAGGGTCGGGACAGTCCTACGAGCAGTACTTC
- 15 TRBJ2-7 TRBV19 - CASSIGRGRWYEQYF TGTGCCAGTAGTATAGGTCGGGGAAGATGGTACGAGCAGTACTTC
- 13 TRBJ2-4 TRBV28 - CASTARAKNIQYF TGTGCCAGCACCGCCCGGGCCAAAAACATTCAGTACTTC
- 14 TRBJ1-3 TRBV18 few CASSPSGSGNTIYF TGTGCCAGCTCACCATCCGGCTCTGGAAACACCATATATTTT
- 12 TRBJ1-6 TRBV3-1/TRBV3-2 - CASWGPDSPLHF TGTGCCAGCTGGGGGCCGGATTCACCCCTCCACTTT
- 17 TRBJ2-1 TRBV30 - CAWSPLAGISSYNEQFF TGTGCCTGGAGTCCCCTGGCGGGCATAAGCTCCTACAATGAGCAGTTCTTC
TRBD2 15 TRBJ2-3 TRBV5-4 - CASSLVRGEADTQYF TGTGCCAGCAGCTTGGTTCGGGGGGAAGCAGATACGCAGTATTTT
TRBD1 17 TRBJ1-5 TRBV27 - CASSYGTGAVSYQPQHF TGTGCCAGCAGTTACGGGACAGGGGCAGTTTCTTATCAGCCCCAGCATTTT
- 16 TRBJ2-3 TRBV5-1 - CASSLEAGLGTDTQYF TGCGCCAGCAGCCTCGAAGCGGGCCTAGGAACAGATACGCAGTATTTT
- 13 TRBJ2-3 TRBV7-9 - CASSLSVFDTQYF TGTGCCAGCAGCTTATCGGTTTTCGATACGCAGTATTTT